This TCR beta chain was recovered during a study of blood T cell repertoires in COVID-19. Study-level information: T cells, B-cell-depleted T cells, or PBMCs provided the cDNA or gDNA that served as material.

Original processing methods: Reference gene primer amplification gave estimated nucleated cell counts. Using immunoSEQ multiplex PCR, the repertoire was profiled, and TCRdb retains in-frame clones only, with some absent. That table supplies the V and J calls and clone size; D and trimming were determined from the DNA. Of about 250,000 clones listed, 75% to 85% are singletons. In germline, CDR1 is SGHDT, CDR2 YYEEEE. The CDR3 is made up of 15 amino acids. With 2 bases clipped from V and 3 bases from J, the junction kept 5 bases outside the gene matches. The sequence was obtained from a human donor in a cohort sampled during active COVID-19. Sequencing used peripheral blood. The chain carries TRBV5-6 and TRBJ2-3; 8 bases agree with TRBD2. The CDR3 sequence: CASSLRAGVTDTQYF. CDR3 in DNA: TGTGCCAGCAGCTTACGAGCGGGAGTAACAGATACGCAGTATTTT. The complete variable domain, with remaining parts taken from reference TRBV5-6 and TRBJ2-3, reads DAGVTQSPTHLIKTRGQQVTLRCSPKSGHDTVSWYQQALGQGPQFIFQYYEEEERQRGNFPDRFSGHQFPNYSSELNVNALLLGDSALYLCASSLRAGVTDTQYFGPGTRLTVL.